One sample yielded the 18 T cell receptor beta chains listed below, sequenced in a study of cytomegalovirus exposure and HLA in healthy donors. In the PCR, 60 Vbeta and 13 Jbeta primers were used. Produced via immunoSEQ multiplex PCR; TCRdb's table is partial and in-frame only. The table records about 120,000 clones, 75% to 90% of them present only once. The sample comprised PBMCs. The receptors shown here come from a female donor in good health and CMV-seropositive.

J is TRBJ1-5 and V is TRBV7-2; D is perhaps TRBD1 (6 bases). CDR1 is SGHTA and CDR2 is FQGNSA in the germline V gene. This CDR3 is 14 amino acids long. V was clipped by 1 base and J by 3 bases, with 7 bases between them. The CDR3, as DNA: TGTGCCAGCAGCTTAGACAGGGACAATCAGCCCCAGCATTTT. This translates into CASSLDRDNQPQHF.

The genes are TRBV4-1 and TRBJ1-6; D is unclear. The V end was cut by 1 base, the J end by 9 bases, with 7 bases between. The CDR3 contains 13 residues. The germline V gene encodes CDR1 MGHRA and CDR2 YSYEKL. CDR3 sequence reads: CASSQAGSSPLHF. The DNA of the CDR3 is TGCGCCAGCAGCCAAGCAGGTTCTTCACCCCTCCACTTT.

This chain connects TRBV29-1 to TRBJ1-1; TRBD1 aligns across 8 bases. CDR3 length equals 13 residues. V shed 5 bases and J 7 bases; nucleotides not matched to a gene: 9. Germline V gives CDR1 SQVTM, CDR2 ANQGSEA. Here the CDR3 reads CSVRVTGEGEAFF. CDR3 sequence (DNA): TGCAGCGTTCGGGTGACAGGGGAGGGTGAAGCTTTCTTT. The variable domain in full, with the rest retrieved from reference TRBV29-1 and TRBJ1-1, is SAVISQKPSRDICQRGTSLTIQCQVDSQVTMMFWYRQQPGQSLTLIATANQGSEATYESGFVIDKFPISRPNLTFSTLTVSNMSPEDSSIYLCSVRVTGEGEAFFGQGTRLTVV.

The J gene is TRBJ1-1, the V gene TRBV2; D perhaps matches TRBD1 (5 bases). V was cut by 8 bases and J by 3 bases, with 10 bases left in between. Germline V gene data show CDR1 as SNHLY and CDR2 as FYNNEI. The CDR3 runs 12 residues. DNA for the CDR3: TGTGCCAGCGGGGCAGGGCACACTGAAGCTTTCTTT. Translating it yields CASGAGHTEAFF. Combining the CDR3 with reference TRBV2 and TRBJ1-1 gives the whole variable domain EPEVTQTPSHQVTQMGQEVILRCVPISNHLYFYWYRQILGQKVEFLVSFYNNEISEKSEIFDDQFSVERPDGSNFTLKIRSTKLEDSAMYFCASGAGHTEAFFGQGTRLTVV.

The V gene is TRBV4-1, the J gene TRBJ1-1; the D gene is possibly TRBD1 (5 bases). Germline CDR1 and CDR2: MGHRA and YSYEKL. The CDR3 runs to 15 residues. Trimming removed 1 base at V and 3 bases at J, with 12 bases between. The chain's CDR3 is CASSQAMGRHTEAFF. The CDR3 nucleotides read TGCGCCAGCAGCCAAGCTATGGGGCGCCACACTGAAGCTTTCTTT.

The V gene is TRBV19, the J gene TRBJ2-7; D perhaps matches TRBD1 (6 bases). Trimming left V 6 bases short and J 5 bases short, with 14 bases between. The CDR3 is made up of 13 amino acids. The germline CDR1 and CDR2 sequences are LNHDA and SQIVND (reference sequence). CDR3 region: CASSAQGTHEQYF. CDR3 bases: TGTGCCAGTAGCGCACAGGGTACCCACGAGCAGTACTTC. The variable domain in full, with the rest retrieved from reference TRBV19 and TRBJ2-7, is DGGITQSPKYLFRKEGQNVTLSCEQNLNHDAMYWYRQDPGQGLRLIYYSQIVNDFQKGDIAEGYSVSREKKESFPLTVTSAQKNPTAFYLCASSAQGTHEQYFGPGTRLTVT.

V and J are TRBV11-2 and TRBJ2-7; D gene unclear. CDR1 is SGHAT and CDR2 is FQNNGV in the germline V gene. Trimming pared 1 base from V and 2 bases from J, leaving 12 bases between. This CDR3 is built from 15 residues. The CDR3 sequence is CASSLVSTGAYEQYF. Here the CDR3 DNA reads TGTGCCAGCAGCTTAGTCTCCACCGGAGCCTACGAGCAGTACTTC.

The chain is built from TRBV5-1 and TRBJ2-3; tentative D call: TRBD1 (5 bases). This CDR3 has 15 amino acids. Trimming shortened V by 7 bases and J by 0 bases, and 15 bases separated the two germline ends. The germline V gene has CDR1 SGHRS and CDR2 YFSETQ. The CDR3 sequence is CASHEGVYSTDTQYF. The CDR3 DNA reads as TGCGCCAGCCACGAAGGGGTCTATAGCACAGATACGCAGTATTTT. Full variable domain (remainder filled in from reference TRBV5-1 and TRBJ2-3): KAGVTQTPRYLIKTRGQQVTLSCSPISGHRSVSWYQQTPGQGLQFLFEYFSETQRNKGNFPGRFSGRQFSNSRSEMNVSTLELGDSALYLCASHEGVYSTDTQYFGPGTRLTVL.

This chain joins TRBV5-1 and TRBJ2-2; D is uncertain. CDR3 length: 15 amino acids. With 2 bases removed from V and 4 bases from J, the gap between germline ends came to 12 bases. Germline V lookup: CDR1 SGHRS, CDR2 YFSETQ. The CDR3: CASSFDSPGTGELFF. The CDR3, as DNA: TGCGCCAGCAGCTTCGACTCCCCGGGCACCGGGGAGCTGTTTTTT.

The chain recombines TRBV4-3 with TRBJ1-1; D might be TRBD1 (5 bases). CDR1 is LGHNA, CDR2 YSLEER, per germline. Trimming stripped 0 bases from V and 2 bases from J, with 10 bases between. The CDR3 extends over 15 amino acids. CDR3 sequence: CASSQEGQGNTEAFF. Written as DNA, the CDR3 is TGCGCCAGCAGCCAAGAAGGCCAGGGCAACACTGAAGCTTTCTTT.

The CDR3 sequence is CASSSPTGSGANVLTF. In nucleotides, the CDR3 is TGTGCCAGCAGTTCTCCGACAGGCTCTGGGGCCAACGTCCTGACTTTC. The chain carries TRBV28 and TRBJ2-6; TRBD1 is a possible D gene (6 bases). Trimming shortened V by 4 bases and J by 0 bases, and 10 bases separated the two germline ends. The CDR3 has 16 amino acids. CDR1 and CDR2 from the germline V gene are MDHEN and SYDVKM. Full variable domain (missing parts from reference TRBV28 and TRBJ2-6): DVKVTQSSRYLVKRTGEKVFLECVQDMDHENMFWYRQDPGLGLRLIYFSYDVKMKEKGDIPEGYSVSREKKERFSLILESASTNQTSMYLCASSSPTGSGANVLTFGAGSRLTVL.

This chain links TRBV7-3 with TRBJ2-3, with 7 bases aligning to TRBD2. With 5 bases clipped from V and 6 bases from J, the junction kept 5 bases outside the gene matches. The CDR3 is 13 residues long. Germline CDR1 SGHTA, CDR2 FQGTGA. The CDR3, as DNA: TGTGCCAGCAGCGCACAACTAGCGGATACGCAGTATTTT. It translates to CASSAQLADTQYF.

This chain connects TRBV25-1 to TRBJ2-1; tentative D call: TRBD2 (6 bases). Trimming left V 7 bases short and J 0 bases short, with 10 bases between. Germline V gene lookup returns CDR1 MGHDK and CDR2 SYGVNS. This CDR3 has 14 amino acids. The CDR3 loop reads CASTPGSSYNEQFF. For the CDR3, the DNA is TGTGCCAGCACTCCCGGGAGCTCCTACAATGAGCAGTTCTTC.

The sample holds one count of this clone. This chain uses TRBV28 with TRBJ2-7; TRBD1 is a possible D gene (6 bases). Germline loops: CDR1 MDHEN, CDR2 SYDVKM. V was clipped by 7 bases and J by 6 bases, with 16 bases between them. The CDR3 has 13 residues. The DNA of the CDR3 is TGTGCCAGCACCCTGGGTGGGGGCCCCGAGCAGTACTTC. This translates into CASTLGGGPEQYF.

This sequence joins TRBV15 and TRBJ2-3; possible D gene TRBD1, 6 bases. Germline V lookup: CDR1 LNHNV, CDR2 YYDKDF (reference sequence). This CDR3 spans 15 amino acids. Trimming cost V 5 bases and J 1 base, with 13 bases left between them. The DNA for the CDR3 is TGTGCCACCAGCTACCCGAAGGGGGGCACAGATACGCAGTATTTT. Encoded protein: CATSYPKGGTDTQYF. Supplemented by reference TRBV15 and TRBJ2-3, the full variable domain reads DAMVIQNPRYQVTQFGKPVTLSCSQTLNHNVMYWYQQKSSQAPKLLFHYYDKDFNNEADTPDNFQSRRPNTSFCFLDIRSPGLGDTAMYLCATSYPKGGTDTQYFGPGTRLTVL.

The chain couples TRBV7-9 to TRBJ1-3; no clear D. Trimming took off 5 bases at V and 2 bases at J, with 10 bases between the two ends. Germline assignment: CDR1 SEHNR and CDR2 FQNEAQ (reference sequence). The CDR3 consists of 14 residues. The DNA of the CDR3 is TGTGCCAGCAGCCCCGACAACGCTGGAAACACCATATATTTT. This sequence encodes CASSPDNAGNTIYF.

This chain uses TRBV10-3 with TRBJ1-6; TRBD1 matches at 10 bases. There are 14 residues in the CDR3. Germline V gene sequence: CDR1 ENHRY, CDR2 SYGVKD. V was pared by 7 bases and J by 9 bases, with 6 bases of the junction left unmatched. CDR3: CAIKGTGVGSPLHF. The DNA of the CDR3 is TGTGCCATCAAAGGGACAGGGGTTGGTTCACCCCTCCACTTT.

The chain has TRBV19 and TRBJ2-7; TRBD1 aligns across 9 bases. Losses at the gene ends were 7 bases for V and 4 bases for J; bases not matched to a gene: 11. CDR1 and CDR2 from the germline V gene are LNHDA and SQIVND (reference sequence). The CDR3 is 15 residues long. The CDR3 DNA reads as TGTGCCAGTACGTCTAACAGACAGGGGGGTTACGAGCAGTACTTC. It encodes CASTSNRQGGYEQYF.